This T cell receptor (beta chain) was found in a study of CD8+CD57+ T cells in acquired aplastic anemia. The CDR3 sequence is 15 residues long. Trimming pared 1 base from V and 4 bases from J, leaving 14 bases between. From germline, CDR1 is MNHNS and CDR2 SASEGT. This clonotype was observed many times. The study profiled TCR beta VDJ and CDR3 using genomic DNA as template. TCRdb re-derived calls from the reads in MiXCR, one entry per CDR3 protein. The sample has over 150,000 distinct CDR3 sequences, approximately 52% seen once. Sequencing involved patients with CD8+CD57+ cell expansion previously shown by flow cytometry.

This sequence joins TRBV6-1 and TRBJ2-7, with TRBD1 as a possible D gene (5 bases). The source is a human donor with aplastic anemia. Sequencing input: sorted CD4+, CD8+, or CD8+CD57+ T cells (not recorded which) from PBMCs. Written as DNA, the CDR3 is TGTGCCAGCAGTGAAGAGTCAGGGATGGGATACGAGCAGTACTTC. This encodes CASSEESGMGYEQYF.